This TCR beta chain was documented in a study of T cell changes during pregnancy in multiple sclerosis. The CDR3 is 14 amino acids. The germline V gene has CDR1 SNHLY and CDR2 FYNNEI. V dropped 5 bases and J dropped 6 bases, with 16 bases sitting between them. Sequenced by immunoSEQ multiplex PCR; TCRdb stores in-frame clones only, minus some. This sample has about 20,000 clones; 80% to 90% occur once, and the top ten carry approximately 8%. The chain joins TRBV2 to TRBJ1-1, with D perhaps TRBD1 (6 bases). This receptor was taken from a female donor in good health, enrolled as a control in a pregnancy study. The sample in question was CD8+ T cells from peripheral blood mononuclear cells, obtained in the second trimester of pregnancy. CDR3 DNA sequence: TGTGCCAGCAGTCACGTACTGGACAGCGCTGAAGCTTTCTTT. This gives the protein CASSHVLDSAEAFF. The full variable domain, its missing parts supplied by reference TRBV2 and TRBJ1-1, is EPEVTQTPSHQVTQMGQEVILRCVPISNHLYFYWYRQILGQKVEFLVSFYNNEISEKSEIFDDQFSVERPDGSNFTLKIRSTKLEDSAMYFCASSHVLDSAEAFFGQGTRLTVV.